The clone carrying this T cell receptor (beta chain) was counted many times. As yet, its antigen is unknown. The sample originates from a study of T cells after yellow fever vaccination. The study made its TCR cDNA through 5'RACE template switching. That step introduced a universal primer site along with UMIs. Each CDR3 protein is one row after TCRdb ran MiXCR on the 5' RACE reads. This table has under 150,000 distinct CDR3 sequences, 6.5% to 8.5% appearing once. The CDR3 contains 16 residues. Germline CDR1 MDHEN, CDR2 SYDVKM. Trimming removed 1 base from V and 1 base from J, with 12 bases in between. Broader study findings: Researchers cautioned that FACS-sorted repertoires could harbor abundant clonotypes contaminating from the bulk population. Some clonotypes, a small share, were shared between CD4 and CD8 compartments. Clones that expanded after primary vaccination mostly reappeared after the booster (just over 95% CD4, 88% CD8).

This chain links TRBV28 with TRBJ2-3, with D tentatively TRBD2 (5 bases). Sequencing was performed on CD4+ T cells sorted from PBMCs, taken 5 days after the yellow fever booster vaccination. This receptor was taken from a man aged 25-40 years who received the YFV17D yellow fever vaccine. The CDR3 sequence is CASSLFVGRGTDTQYF. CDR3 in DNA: TGTGCCAGCAGTTTATTTGTGGGGAGAGGCACAGATACGCAGTATTTT.